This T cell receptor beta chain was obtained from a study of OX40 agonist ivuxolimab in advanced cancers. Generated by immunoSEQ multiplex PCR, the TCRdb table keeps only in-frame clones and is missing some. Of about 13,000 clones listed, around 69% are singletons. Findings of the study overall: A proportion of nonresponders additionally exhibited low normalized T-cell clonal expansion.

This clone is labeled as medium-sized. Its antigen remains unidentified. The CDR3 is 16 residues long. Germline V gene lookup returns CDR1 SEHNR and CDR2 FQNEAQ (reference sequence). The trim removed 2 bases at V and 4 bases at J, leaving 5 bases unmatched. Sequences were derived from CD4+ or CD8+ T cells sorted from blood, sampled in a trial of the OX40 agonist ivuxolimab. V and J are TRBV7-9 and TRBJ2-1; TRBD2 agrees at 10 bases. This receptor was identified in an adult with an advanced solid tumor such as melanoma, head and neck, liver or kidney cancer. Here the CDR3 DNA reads TGTGCCAGCAGCTTAAATGGACTAGCGGATTACAATGAGCAGTTCTTC. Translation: CASSLNGLADYNEQFF.